This entry describes one TCR beta chain. This specimen comes from a study of blood T cell repertoires in COVID-19. Study-level information: Acute-phase and convalescent COVID-19 samples originated in the United States, Italy and Spain. Nucleic acid was either cDNA or gDNA, and it came from T cells, B-cell-depleted T cells, or PBMCs.

The authors' processing: Scientists estimated how many nucleated cells there were by amplifying reference gene primers. Sequencing was performed with immunoSEQ multiplex PCR; in TCRdb, only in-frame clones are kept and a portion is missing. The V and J calls and clone size are taken from that table; D and trimming were inferred from the DNA. The sample includes 130,000 to 150,000 clones, about 80% of them seen just once. Germline lookup yields CDR1 SEHNR and CDR2 FQNEAQ (reference sequence). Trimming took 8 bases from V and 0 from J, leaving 14 bases between them. This CDR3 region has 15 residues. The origin of this receptor is a human donor in a cohort sampled during active COVID-19. The sample was peripheral blood. The chain is built from TRBV7-9 and TRBJ1-5, with D possibly TRBD1 on 6 matching bases. The CDR3 spells CASASGGFSNQPQHF. The CDR3 DNA reads TGTGCCAGCGCCTCGGGGGGCTTTAGCAATCAGCCCCAGCATTTT.